These T cell receptor beta chains were read from a single sample in a study of T cells in Graves' hyperthyroidism and ophthalmopathy. Each CDR3 protein gets one entry after TCRdb re-called the multiplex PCR reads with MiXCR. The table records some 500,000 distinct CDR3 sequences, more than 15% of them present only once. The source material was blood. All receptors derive from a young woman with Graves' ophthalmopathy. Both conserved end residues are part of each CDR3. A D gene is named only where the DNA matches it firmly. Some rows have no size entry. The others give once, few or many, or a class for an expanded clone.

.,many,TRBV6-1,TRBJ2-1,CASSGTLEYEQFF,TGTGCCAGCAGTGGGACCCTGGAGTATGAGCAGTTCTTC
.,.,TRBV28,TRBJ1-4,CASRLEGTNEKLFF,TGTGCCAGCAGGTTGGAGGGAACTAATGAAAAACTGTTTTTT
.,.,TRBV4-3,TRBJ1-1,CASSQDNRWNTEAFF,TGCGCCAGCAGCCAAGATAACAGGTGGAACACTGAAGCTTTCTTT
.,.,TRBV6-2/TRBV6-3,TRBJ2-7,CASSPFMDPYEQYF,TGTGCCAGCAGCCCCTTCATGGATCCCTACGAGCAGTACTTC
.,.,TRBV19,TRBJ2-2,CASSINAAKAGELFF,TGTGCCAGTAGTATTAATGCAGCTAAGGCCGGGGAGCTGTTTTTT
.,few,TRBV19,TRBJ1-1,CASKIPGPTEAFF,TGTGCCAGTAAAATTCCAGGGCCCACTGAAGCTTTCTTT
TRBD2,many,TRBV5-1,TRBJ2-7,CASSLAGGSGEQYF,TGCGCCAGCAGCTTGGCGGGGGGGTCGGGCGAGCAGTACTTC
.,many,TRBV30,TRBJ2-1,CAWSVVGGNEQFF,TGTGCCTGGAGTGTAGTAGGGGGCAATGAGCAGTTCTTC
.,few,TRBV7-3,TRBJ2-1,CASSAGVGTSPYNEQFF,TGTGCCAGCAGCGCCGGGGTAGGTACAAGCCCCTACAATGAGCAGTTCTTC
TRBD1,.,TRBV10-3,TRBJ2-7,CAISDSDTGTGTYEQYF,TGTGCCATCAGTGATTCGGACACCGGGACAGGGACCTACGAGCAGTACTTC
.,many,TRBV29-1,TRBJ2-7,CSVSRGYEQYF,TGCAGCGTTAGTAGGGGATACGAGCAGTACTTC
TRBD1,few,TRBV25-1,TRBJ1-6,CASSDTTGGLSPLHF,TGTGCCAGCAGTGATACAACAGGGGGTTTATCACCCCTCCACTTT
TRBD2,.,TRBV28,TRBJ2-5,CASSLRGGRAFQETQYF,TGTGCCAGCAGTTTACGGGGGGGCAGAGCATTCCAAGAGACCCAGTACTTC
.,.,TRBV5-1,TRBJ1-2,CASSLARQGYNYGYTF,TGCGCCAGCAGCTTGGCCCGGCAGGGGTATAACTATGGCTACACCTTC
.,few,TRBV7-3,TRBJ2-2,CASSREFLGGELFF,TGTGCCAGCAGCCGGGAATTTTTGGGCGGGGAGCTGTTTTTT
.,many,TRBV27,TRBJ2-1,CASSFEGSYSYNEQFF,TGTGCCAGCAGTTTCGAAGGGTCCTACTCCTACAATGAGCAGTTCTTC
TRBD2,.,TRBV6-2/TRBV6-3,TRBJ2-2,CASRLAGANGELFF,TGTGCCAGCAGATTAGCGGGAGCCAACGGGGAGCTGTTTTTT
TRBD1,few,TRBV6-2/TRBV6-3,TRBJ2-3,CASSYYDRGQDTQYF,TGTGCCAGCAGTTACTACGACAGGGGCCAAGATACGCAGTATTTT
TRBD2,many,TRBV27,TRBJ2-5,CASSLKSIAGGPQETQYF,TGTGCCAGCAGTTTAAAATCAATAGCGGGAGGGCCCCAAGAGACCCAGTACTTC
.,many,TRBV29-1,TRBJ1-5,CSVRNMGQPQHF,TGCAGCGTTAGGAACATGGGTCAGCCCCAGCATTTT
TRBD1,many,TRBV18,TRBJ2-7,CASSPLGQGGSGEQYF,TGTGCCAGCTCACCATTAGGACAGGGGGGATCGGGTGAGCAGTACTTC
.,.,TRBV5-1,TRBJ2-7,CASSLAEVGYEQYF,TGCGCCAGCAGCTTGGCCGAGGTCGGCTACGAGCAGTACTTC
TRBD1,.,TRBV6-5,TRBJ1-2,CASSYTRTGGYYGYTF,TGTGCCAGCAGTTACACCCGGACAGGGGGCTACTATGGCTACACCTTC
.,many,TRBV2,TRBJ2-1,CASSEPRGSERNEQFF,TGTGCCAGCAGTGAACCCCGCGGGTCGGAGAGGAATGAGCAGTTCTTC
.,many,TRBV20-1,TRBJ2-5,CSAFQGRETQYF,TGCAGTGCCTTTCAGGGGCGAGAGACCCAGTACTTC
.,many,TRBV6-2/TRBV6-3,TRBJ1-1,CASSSTGKGTEAFF,TGTGCCAGCAGTTCCACAGGGAAGGGCACTGAAGCTTTCTTT
.,many,TRBV20-1,TRBJ2-1,CSATDSKLTYNEQFF,TGCAGTGCGACCGACTCGAAACTAACATACAATGAGCAGTTCTTC
.,few,TRBV20-1,TRBJ1-2,CSAPVNYGYTF,TGCAGTGCTCCCGTTAACTATGGCTACACCTTC
.,many,TRBV27,TRBJ2-5,CASSSLQASAVQETQYF,TGTGCCAGCAGCTCCCTCCAGGCTAGCGCAGTCCAAGAGACCCAGTACTTC
TRBD1,many,TRBV7-2,TRBJ1-2,CASSRTTGNPTNYGYTF,TGTGCCAGCAGCCGCACGACAGGGAACCCCACTAACTATGGCTACACCTTC
TRBD2,few,TRBV6-1,TRBJ2-7,CASNTGTSGLGEQYF,TGTGCCAGCAACACCGGGACTAGCGGCCTTGGGGAGCAGTACTTC
.,.,TRBV20-1,TRBJ1-5,CSARDQVMEPQHF,TGCAGTGCTCGCGACCAGGTTATGGAGCCCCAGCATTTT
.,few,TRBV6-1,TRBJ2-7,CASSYPYSGSAYEQYF,TGTGCCAGCAGTTACCCGTATAGCGGTTCCGCCTACGAGCAGTACTTC
TRBD1,many,TRBV28,TRBJ2-7,CASSWGQSSYEQYF,TGTGCCAGCAGTTGGGGACAGAGCTCCTACGAGCAGTACTTC
.,few,TRBV7-9,TRBJ2-1,CAVSERLTYNEQFF,TGTGCCGTAAGCGAGCGGCTTACCTACAATGAGCAGTTCTTC
.,once,TRBV2,TRBJ2-2,CAGSVQAGDSGELFF,TGTGCCGGCAGTGTACAGGCAGGGGATTCCGGGGAGCTGTTTTTT
.,.,TRBV7-6,TRBJ2-1,CASSLPKIGSGGYNEQFF,TGTGCCAGCAGCTTGCCGAAAATCGGGAGTGGTGGGTACAATGAGCAGTTCTTC
.,many,TRBV3-1,TRBJ2-1,CASSQQSGKEQFF,TGTGCCAGCAGCCAACAGAGCGGAAAGGAGCAGTTCTTC
.,many,TRBV2,TRBJ2-1,CARPGFDEQFF,TGTGCCAGACCGGGGTTCGATGAGCAGTTCTTC
.,many,TRBV5-1,TRBJ1-4,CASSLRATNEKLFF,TGTGCCAGCAGTTTAAGAGCAACTAATGAAAAACTGTTTTTT
.,.,TRBV15,TRBJ2-7,CATSRDLGQLPYEQYF,TGTGCCACCAGCAGAGATCTAGGACAGCTCCCCTACGAGCAGTACTTC
TRBD1,.,TRBV3-1,TRBJ1-1,CASSQDGTDTEAFF,TGTGCCAGCAGCCAAGACGGGACAGACACTGAAGCTTTCTTT
.,many,TRBV7-2,TRBJ1-2,CASSLVLGSYGYTF,TGTGCCAGCAGCTTAGTTCTGGGGTCCTATGGCTACACCTTC
TRBD1,.,TRBV5-1,TRBJ1-5,CASSTGAFNQPQHF,TGCGCCAGTTCGACAGGGGCTTTCAATCAGCCCCAGCATTTT
TRBD1,many,TRBV7-2,TRBJ2-7,CASSSRDREAEQYF,TGTGCCAGCAGCAGCCGGGACAGGGAGGCCGAGCAGTACTTC
.,many,TRBV6-2/TRBV6-3,TRBJ1-5,CATFDGNQPQHF,TGTGCCACCTTCGACGGAAATCAGCCCCAGCATTTT